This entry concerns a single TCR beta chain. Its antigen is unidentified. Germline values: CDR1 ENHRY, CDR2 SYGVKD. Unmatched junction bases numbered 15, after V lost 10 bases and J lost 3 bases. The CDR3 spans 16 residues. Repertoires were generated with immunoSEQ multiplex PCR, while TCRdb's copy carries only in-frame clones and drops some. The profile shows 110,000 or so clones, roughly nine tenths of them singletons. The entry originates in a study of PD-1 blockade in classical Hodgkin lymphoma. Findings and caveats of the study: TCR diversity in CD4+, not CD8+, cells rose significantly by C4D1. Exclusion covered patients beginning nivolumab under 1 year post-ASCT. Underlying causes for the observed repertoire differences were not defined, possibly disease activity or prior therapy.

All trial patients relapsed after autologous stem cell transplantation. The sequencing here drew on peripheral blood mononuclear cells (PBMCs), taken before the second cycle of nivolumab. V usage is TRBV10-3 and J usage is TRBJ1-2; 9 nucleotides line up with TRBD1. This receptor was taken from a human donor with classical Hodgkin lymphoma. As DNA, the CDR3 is TGTGCCACCAGCCCGCGTGAGACAGGGGGACACTATGGCTACACCTTC. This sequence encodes CATSPRETGGHYGYTF.